This T cell receptor (beta chain) was recorded in a study of early T cells in non-severe SARS-CoV-2 infection. Individual cDNA molecules received unique molecular identifiers during library preparation. TCRdb re-called the 5' RACE reads through MiXCR, storing one row per CDR3 protein. The profile shows around 30,000 distinct CDR3 sequences, 4.5% to 6% of them singletons. With 2 bases removed from V and 2 bases from J, the gap between germline ends came to 7 bases. Germline CDR1 reads MDHEN; CDR2 reads SYDVKM. The CDR3 length is 14 residues. In its sample, this clonotype was seen a few times. The chain employs TRBV28 and TRBJ1-5; D is uncertain. The source material was whole blood. The clonotype was recovered from an adult who was a healthcare worker with PCR-confirmed SARS-CoV-2 infection or an uninfected control (not recorded which). CDR3 in DNA: TGTGCCAGCAGTTTACAGAGGGGCAATCAGCCCCAGCATTTT. It yields the protein CASSLQRGNQPQHF.